These 30 T cell receptor beta chains were sequenced from one sample in a study of cytomegalovirus exposure and HLA in healthy donors. The PCR contained 60 Vbeta and 13 Jbeta primers. Generated by immunoSEQ multiplex PCR, the TCRdb table keeps only in-frame clones and is missing some. The table includes about 140,000 clones, about three quarters detected once. Material for sequencing was PBMCs. These receptors were obtained from a man younger than 30 in good health and CMV-seronegative.

The chain links TRBV7-9 to TRBJ2-7, with D perhaps matching TRBD1 (6 bases). The germline V gene has CDR1 SEHNR and CDR2 FQNEAQ (reference sequence). The CDR3 length is 14 residues. The V end was cut by 5 bases, the J end by 2 bases, with 13 bases between. This chain's CDR3 is CASSTLTGTYEQYF. Written as DNA, the CDR3 is TGTGCCAGCAGCACTCTGACAGGAACCTACGAGCAGTACTTC.

This chain joins TRBV27 and TRBJ2-1; tentatively, D is TRBD2 (6 bases). Per the germline V gene, CDR1 is MNHEY and CDR2 is SMNVEV (reference sequence). This CDR3 spans 17 amino acids. The V end lost 7 bases, the J end lost 0 bases, and 19 bases lay between the germline ends. CDR3 sequence: CASMPGVGKGSYNEQFF. The CDR3 region has the DNA TGTGCCAGCATGCCGGGGGTCGGTAAGGGCTCCTACAATGAGCAGTTCTTC.

V is TRBV5-6 and J is TRBJ1-3; D not certain. In germline, CDR1 is SGHDT, CDR2 YYEEEE. The germline V and J ends were trimmed by 0 bases and 0 bases, with 13 bases remaining between them. This CDR3 has 17 residues. The CDR3 loop is CASSLAGQDPSGNTIYF. CDR3 nucleotides: TGTGCCAGCAGCTTGGCTGGGCAGGATCCCTCTGGAAACACCATATATTTT.

This clone appeared a few times. The chain recombines TRBV5-6 with TRBJ2-3, with no clear D. CDR3 length: 13 amino acids. The V end lost 0 bases, the J end lost 4 bases, and 6 bases lay between the germline ends. Germline-derived CDR1 and CDR2 are SGHDT and YYEEEE. This CDR3 is CASSLDWSDTQYF. CDR3 bases: TGTGCCAGCAGCTTGGACTGGTCAGATACGCAGTATTTT.

The CDR3 bases are TGTGCCAGCTCAACCGGACAGGGGCCCACTGAAGCTTTCTTT. Amino acids: CASSTGQGPTEAFF. The chain recombines TRBV18 with TRBJ1-1; 9 nucleotides agree with TRBD1. Germline-derived CDR1 and CDR2 are KGHSH and LQKENI. Trimming removed 5 bases from V and 4 bases from J; junction bases left unmatched: 5. The CDR3 sequence is 14 residues long.

J is TRBJ2-5 and V is TRBV7-4; a possible D gene is TRBD1 (6 bases). The V gene's germline CDR1 is SGHVT and CDR2 SQSDAQ. The CDR3 loop spans 14 amino acids. Trimming pared 5 bases from V and 4 bases from J, leaving 14 bases between. The CDR3 sequence is CASSPRGWSETQYF. The CDR3 DNA is TGTGCCAGCAGCCCTAGGGGGTGGTCAGAGACCCAGTACTTC.

As to this clone: The sample contains more than one DNA sequence encoding this CDR3. The genes are TRBV5-1 and TRBJ2-1; unclear D gene. Trimming left V 0 bases short and J 3 bases short, with 4 bases between. The CDR3 is 13 residues long. In germline, CDR1 is SGHRS, CDR2 YFSETQ. DNA of the CDR3: TGCGCCAGCAGCTTGGCTAGCTACAATGAGCAGTTCTTC. It translates to CASSLASYNEQFF.

The rearrangement uses TRBV6-6 and TRBJ2-3; 11 nucleotides align to TRBD2. With 5 bases clipped from V and 2 bases from J, the junction kept 6 bases outside the gene matches. The CDR3 has 16 residues. Per the germline V gene, CDR1 is MNHNY and CDR2 is SVGAGI (reference sequence). The CDR3 coding sequence is TGTGCCAGCAGTACTAGCGGGGGAGATTTCACAGATACGCAGTATTTT. It yields the protein CASSTSGGDFTDTQYF.

This clone was picked up one time. This rearrangement joins TRBV27 to TRBJ2-7, with 9 nucleotides matching TRBD1. The germline CDR1 and CDR2 sequences are MNHEY and SMNVEV (reference sequence). This CDR3 is built from 15 residues. J lost 4 bases, V lost 1 base, and 5 bases had no gene match. The CDR3 spells CASSLLGQGIYEQYF. The DNA of the CDR3 is TGTGCCAGCAGTTTATTGGGACAGGGAATATACGAGCAGTACTTC.

The chain uses TRBV4-2 and TRBJ1-2, with D perhaps matching TRBD1 (5 bases). V was pared by 3 bases and J by 8 bases, with 16 bases between. This CDR3 is 14 amino acids long. The germline gives CDR1 LGHNA, CDR2 YNFKEQ. The CDR3 coding sequence is TGTGCCAGCAGCCAGGGGCCGGAGGAGGGGGGCTACACCTTC. It yields the protein CASSQGPEEGGYTF.

The chain is built from TRBV30 and TRBJ2-1, with D hard to call. V was shortened by 2 bases and J by 5 bases, with 7 bases between the two germline ends. The CDR3 length is 12 residues. Germline V lookup: CDR1 GTSNPN, CDR2 SVGIG (reference sequence). The CDR3 sequence: CAWSYVNNEQFF. In DNA form, the CDR3 reads TGTGCCTGGAGTTATGTTAACAATGAGCAGTTCTTC.

This clone was observed a handful of times. The chain has TRBV6-1 and TRBJ2-7; the match to TRBD2 covers 13 bases. The CDR3 length is 15 residues. Germline values: CDR1 MNHNS, CDR2 SASEGT. The V segment lost 2 bases and the J segment 6 bases; nucleotides outside the gene matches: 4. CDR3 sequence: CASSETSGGVGEQYF. In nucleotides, the CDR3 is TGTGCCAGCAGTGAAACTAGCGGGGGGGTGGGCGAGCAGTACTTC.

This clone was recorded only once. The V gene is TRBV23-1, the J gene TRBJ2-4; 7 positions match TRBD1. TRBV23-1 is filed as an ORF, its function uncertain. The CDR3 length is 17 residues. V shed 4 bases, J shed 1 base, and the junction held 10 bases outside the gene matches. In nucleotides, the CDR3 is TGCGCCAGCAGTCGGGACAGAGAATTAAGGGCCAAAAACATTCAGTACTTC. It yields the protein CASSRDRELRAKNIQYF.

The gene calls are TRBV2 and TRBJ2-3; 9 bases line up with TRBD1. Looked up from germline, CDR1 is SNHLY and CDR2 is FYNNEI. The V and J ends lost 6 bases and 4 bases, in that order; junction bases with no gene match: 8. The CDR3 has 15 residues. CDR3 nucleotide sequence: TGTGCCAGCAGGGGGGACAGGGAGCGGGCAGATACGCAGTATTTT. It specifies CASRGDRERADTQYF. Looking up the rest from reference TRBV2 and TRBJ2-3 gives the full variable domain: EPEVTQTPSHQVTQMGQEVILRCVPISNHLYFYWYRQILGQKVEFLVSFYNNEISEKSEIFDDQFSVERPDGSNFTLKIRSTKLEDSAMYFCASRGDRERADTQYFGPGTRLTVL.

The genes are TRBV28 and TRBJ2-7; TRBD1 aligns across 9 bases. The germline V gene has CDR1 MDHEN and CDR2 SYDVKM. This CDR3 contains 16 residues. V lost 4 bases and J lost 3; bases outside the gene matches: 10. CDR3 sequence (DNA): TGTGCCAGCAGTTCCGCCGGGACAGGGTCCCACTACGAGCAGTACTTC. Translation gives CASSSAGTGSHYEQYF.

The chain joins TRBV30 to TRBJ1-2; perhaps TRBD1 as D (6 bases). The germline CDR1 and CDR2 sequences are GTSNPN and SVGIG (reference sequence). This CDR3 has 12 residues. Trimming cost V 2 bases and J 7 bases, with 11 bases left between them. The CDR3: CAWSPGVLGYTF. CDR3 DNA sequence: TGTGCCTGGAGTCCAGGGGTTCTTGGCTACACCTTC.

V and J are TRBV11-2 and TRBJ2-2, with 9 bases identical to TRBD2. The germline CDR1 and CDR2 sequences are SGHAT and FQNNGV. The CDR3 is 15 amino acids. The trim removed 5 bases at V and 2 bases at J, leaving 3 bases unmatched. The CDR3: CASSGGGVNTGELFF. CDR3 in DNA: TGTGCCAGCAGCGGCGGGGGGGTTAACACCGGGGAGCTGTTTTTT.

This clone appeared a single time. The rearrangement joins TRBV19 to TRBJ1-2, with D perhaps matching TRBD1 (6 bases). This CDR3 contains 11 residues. Germline V CDR1 and CDR2: LNHDA, SQIVND (reference sequence). Deletions cut 3 bases from V and 11 bases from J, with 10 bases between. Written as DNA, the CDR3 is TGTGCCAGTAGTATCCTAGGGGGATACACCTTC. It translates to CASSILGGYTF.

V usage is TRBV11-2 and J usage is TRBJ1-1, with unresolved D. V lost 6 bases, J lost 2 bases, and 10 bases lay in between. The CDR3 is 13 amino acids. Germline V gives CDR1 SGHAT, CDR2 FQNNGV. CDR3 in DNA: TGTGCCAGCAGTCTACGGGAAAACACTGAAGCTTTCTTT. The encoded protein is CASSLRENTEAFF.

The chain couples TRBV7-9 to TRBJ1-4; D not certain. The CDR3 consists of 13 residues. V dropped 2 bases and J dropped 6 bases, with 7 bases sitting between them. Germline CDR1 and CDR2: SEHNR and FQNEAQ (reference sequence). The DNA of the CDR3 is TGTGCCAGCAGCTTACGGTTGGATGAAAAACTGTTTTTT. Translation: CASSLRLDEKLFF. Drawing the rest from reference TRBV7-9 and TRBJ1-4, the complete variable domain is DTGVSQNPRHKITKRGQNVTFRCDPISEHNRLYWYRQTLGQGPEFLTYFQNEAQLEKSRLLSDRFSAERPKGSFSTLEIQRTEQGDSAMYLCASSLRLDEKLFFGSGTQLSVL.

The chain couples TRBV11-2 to TRBJ2-7, with 9 bases fitting TRBD2. V lost 7 bases to trimming and J lost 3 bases; unmatched junction nucleotides: 10. Germline V CDR1 and CDR2: SGHAT, FQNNGV. This CDR3 has 15 residues. The CDR3 DNA reads as TGTGCCAGCACCTCTAATAGCGGGGGATTCTACGAGCAGTACTTC. It yields the protein CASTSNSGGFYEQYF.

This rearrangement joins TRBV27 to TRBJ2-1, with D possibly matching TRBD1 (5 bases). From germline, CDR1 is MNHEY and CDR2 SMNVEV (reference sequence). The V and J ends lost 2 bases and 2 bases respectively, with 13 bases between them. The CDR3 spans 16 residues. CDR3 in DNA: TGTGCCAGCAGTTTAGAGAGACAGTCCACCTACAATGAGCAGTTCTTC. Translated, it gives CASSLERQSTYNEQFF.

The V call is TRBV27, the J call TRBJ2-7; TRBD1 matches 9 bases. The junction had 12 bases not matched to a gene; V was cut back by 6 bases and J by 6 bases. The CDR3 covers 15 residues. Germline V gene lookup returns CDR1 MNHEY and CDR2 SMNVEV (reference sequence). The CDR3: CASRPQDRGLREQYF. CDR3 DNA sequence: TGTGCCAGCAGACCCCAGGACAGGGGACTCCGCGAGCAGTACTTC.

The rearrangement links TRBV27 to TRBJ1-2; 8 bases fit TRBD1. V was pared by 6 bases and J by 5 bases, with 8 bases of the junction left unmatched. CDR1 MNHEY and CDR2 SMNVEV come from the germline V gene (reference sequence). The CDR3 is 14 residues long. The CDR3 coding sequence is TGTGCCAGCAGACCAACAGGGGGGGGTTATGGCTACACCTTC. Its translation is CASRPTGGGYGYTF.

The chain couples TRBV9 to TRBJ2-1; 15 bases line up with TRBD2. This CDR3 region has 20 residues. Germline V lookup: CDR1 SGDLS, CDR2 YYNGEE. Trimming at V came to 2 bases and at J to 4 bases, leaving 13 bases not matched to a gene. Here the CDR3 reads CASSVYGLAGGGPGYNEQFF. CDR3 nucleotide sequence: TGTGCCAGCAGCGTCTATGGACTAGCGGGAGGGGGGCCAGGGTACAATGAGCAGTTCTTC.

The chain joins TRBV7-6 to TRBJ1-5; 11 nucleotides align to TRBD1. The CDR3 is 15 amino acids. Germline trimming cut 4 bases from V and 4 bases from J; bases unmatched to any gene: 3. Germline assignment: CDR1 SGHVS and CDR2 FNYEAQ. The chain's CDR3 is CASSSGQGVNQPQHF. CDR3 nucleotides: TGTGCCAGCAGCTCGGGACAGGGGGTTAATCAGCCCCAGCATTTT.

The chain uses TRBV7-3 and TRBJ1-3, with D perhaps matching TRBD1 (5 bases). The CDR3 is 15 residues long. The V gene lost 3 bases and the J gene lost 0 bases, with 9 bases spanning the gap. The V gene's germline CDR1 is SGHTA and CDR2 FQGTGA. In DNA form, the CDR3 reads TGTGCCAGCAGCTTTGACAGTAACTCTGGAAACACCATATATTTT. This codes for CASSFDSNSGNTIYF.

The rearrangement joins TRBV6-5 to TRBJ2-7; 7 nucleotides match TRBD2. CDR3 size: 15 residues. The ends lost 0 bases at V and 5 bases at J; junction bases unmatched: 7. Germline V gives CDR1 MNHEY, CDR2 SVGAGI. The CDR3 region has the DNA TGTGCCAGCAGTTACTCGGGCGGGAGTGGCAACGAGCAGTACTTC. This gives the protein CASSYSGGSGNEQYF.

The chain is built from TRBV6-6 and TRBJ1-2, with a weak D call TRBD1 (5 bases). V lost 5 bases to trimming and J lost 3 bases, with 13 bases between them. Germline V gene lookup returns CDR1 MNHNY and CDR2 SVGAGI (reference sequence). CDR3 length equals 14 residues. The CDR3, as DNA: TGTGCCAGCAGTACCCCGGGGGGGGACTATGGCTACACCTTC. Translated: CASSTPGGDYGYTF.

The chain uses TRBV2 and TRBJ1-5; D perhaps matches TRBD1 (6 bases). V lost 5 bases to trimming and J lost 5 bases, with 10 bases between them. The CDR3 loop spans 13 amino acids. Germline assignment: CDR1 SNHLY and CDR2 FYNNEI. CDR3 nucleotide sequence: TGTGCCAGCAGTCCCGGACAGTATCAGCCCCAGCATTTT. Translation: CASSPGQYQPQHF.